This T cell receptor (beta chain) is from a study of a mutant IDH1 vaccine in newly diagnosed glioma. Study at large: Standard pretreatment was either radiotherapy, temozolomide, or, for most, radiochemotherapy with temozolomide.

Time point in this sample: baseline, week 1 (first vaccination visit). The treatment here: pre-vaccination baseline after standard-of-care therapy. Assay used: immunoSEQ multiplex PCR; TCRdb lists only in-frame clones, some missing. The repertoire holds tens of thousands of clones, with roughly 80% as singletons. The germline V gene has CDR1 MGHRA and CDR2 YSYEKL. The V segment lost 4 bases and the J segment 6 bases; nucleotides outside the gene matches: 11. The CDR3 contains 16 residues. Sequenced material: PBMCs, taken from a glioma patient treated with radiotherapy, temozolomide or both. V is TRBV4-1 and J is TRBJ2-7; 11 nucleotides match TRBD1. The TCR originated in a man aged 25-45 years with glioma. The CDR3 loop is CASSPEVRTGGLEQYF. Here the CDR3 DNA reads TGCGCCAGCAGCCCAGAGGTCAGGACAGGGGGCCTCGAGCAGTACTTC.